The 17 T cell receptor beta chains reported below all come from one sample, sequenced in a study of blood T cell repertoires in COVID-19. Some clones are missing from TCRdb's copy, which holds only in-frame ones; the method was immunoSEQ multiplex PCR. The sample shows about 240,000 clones, 82% of them seen only once. The sample comprised peripheral blood. The source is a woman aged 60-70 years with active or convalescent COVID-19.

Ten or more counts support this clone. The genes are TRBV7-2 and TRBJ2-7; tentatively, D is TRBD2 (6 bases). From germline, CDR1 is SGHTA and CDR2 FQGNSA. Trimming stripped 1 base from V and 3 bases from J, with 22 bases between. The CDR3 totals 18 residues. CDR3 in amino acids: CASSLGPKLGGFVYEQYF. The CDR3 nucleotides are TGTGCCAGCAGCTTAGGGCCTAAATTGGGGGGATTTGTCTACGAGCAGTACTTC.

The chain joins TRBV7-2 to TRBJ2-5; 10 bases are shared with TRBD2. Germline V gene data show CDR1 as SGHTA and CDR2 as FQGNSA. V shed 4 bases, J shed 5 bases, and the junction held 4 bases outside the gene matches. CDR3 length: 14 residues. The CDR3 sequence: CASSSSGGGETQYF. CDR3 nucleotide sequence: TGTGCCAGCAGCTCAAGCGGGGGGGGCGAGACCCAGTACTTC.

The chain joins TRBV4-3 to TRBJ2-5; 7 nucleotides match TRBD2. The junction had 6 bases not matched to a gene; V was cut back by 3 bases and J by 2 bases. CDR1 is LGHNA, CDR2 YSLEER, per germline. This CDR3 region has 15 residues. Written as DNA, the CDR3 is TGCGCCAGCAGCCACCTTCGGGGGGATCAAGAGACCCAGTACTTC. Protein product: CASSHLRGDQETQYF.

V is TRBV29-1 and J is TRBJ1-1; 8 bases line up with TRBD1. This CDR3 is 13 amino acids long. Trimming removed 7 bases from V and 6 bases from J; junction bases left unmatched: 10. The V gene's germline CDR1 is SQVTM and CDR2 ANQGSEA. CDR3 residues: CSGGQGGFAEAFF. The CDR3 bases are TGCAGCGGTGGACAGGGCGGTTTCGCTGAAGCTTTCTTT.

V usage is TRBV11-2 and J usage is TRBJ2-1, with TRBD1 identical over 10 bases. This CDR3 has 16 residues. V shed 1 base and J 0 bases; nucleotides not matched to a gene: 0. Germline assignment: CDR1 SGHAT and CDR2 FQNNGV. CDR3: CASSLGTGGSYNEQFF. CDR3 sequence (DNA): TGTGCCAGCAGCTTAGGGACAGGGGGCTCCTACAATGAGCAGTTCTTC.

This clone came up once. This chain links TRBV5-1 with TRBJ2-7, with 7 bases lining up with TRBD2. The CDR3 totals 14 residues. Germline lookup yields CDR1 SGHRS and CDR2 YFSETQ. V lost 0 bases and J lost 6; bases outside the gene matches: 6. The CDR3 protein is CASSLAGTSVEQYF. The CDR3 region has the DNA TGCGCCAGCAGCTTGGCCGGAACTAGCGTCGAGCAGTACTTC.

J is TRBJ2-7 and V is TRBV11-2; 8 positions agree with TRBD2. With V trimmed by 5 bases and J by 6 bases, 6 bases remained unmatched. This CDR3 is 13 amino acids long. Germline CDR1 is SGHAT and CDR2 is FQNNGV. As DNA, the CDR3 is TGTGCCAGCAGCCAAGCGGGGACTAGCGAGCAGTACTTC. This encodes CASSQAGTSEQYF. The complete variable domain, with remaining parts taken from reference TRBV11-2 and TRBJ2-7, reads EAGVAQSPRYKIIEKRQSVAFWCNPISGHATLYWYQQILGQGPKLLIQFQNNGVVDDSQLPKDRFSAERLKGVDSTLKIQPAKLEDSAVYLCASSQAGTSEQYFGPGTRLTVT.

The chain has TRBV5-1 and TRBJ2-7; 8 nucleotides align to TRBD2. Germline CDR1 reads SGHRS; CDR2 reads YFSETQ. The CDR3 consists of 18 residues. V lost 0 bases to trimming and J lost 2 bases; unmatched junction nucleotides: 13. As DNA, the CDR3 is TGCGCCAGCAGCTTGGCCCCAACTTCAGCGGGGGTGGCCTACGAGCAGTACTTC. Its translation: CASSLAPTSAGVAYEQYF.

This clone was picked up a small number of times. The J gene is TRBJ2-1, the V gene TRBV5-1; 8 bases line up with TRBD2. V dropped 4 bases and J dropped 7; count of bases not matched to a gene: 10. The CDR3 runs to 15 residues. Germline V CDR1 and CDR2: SGHRS, YFSETQ. CDR3 loop: CASSVSSGGVNEQFF. The CDR3 DNA follows: TGCGCCAGCAGCGTTAGCAGCGGGGGAGTAAATGAGCAGTTCTTC.

The chain has TRBV5-1 and TRBJ2-2, with a tentative D call TRBD1 (5 bases). Germline V gene lookup returns CDR1 SGHRS and CDR2 YFSETQ. V was clipped by 0 bases and J by 5 bases, with 14 bases between them. This CDR3 spans 16 amino acids. CDR3 in amino acids: CASSLARREGTGELFF. The CDR3 DNA follows: TGCGCCAGCAGCTTGGCCCGCAGGGAAGGGACCGGGGAGCTGTTTTTT.

The gene calls are TRBV7-9 and TRBJ1-3; 7 bases fit TRBD1. V dropped 7 bases and J dropped 4; count of bases not matched to a gene: 10. Germline V gene sequence: CDR1 SEHNR, CDR2 FQNEAQ (reference sequence). CDR3 length: 15 residues. The CDR3: CASTYSGTVGNTIYF. The CDR3 DNA sequence: TGTGCCAGCACCTATTCCGGGACAGTCGGAAACACCATATATTTT.

The table lists this clone with a count of one. The chain employs TRBV6-2 or TRBV6-3 and TRBJ2-7, with a possible D match to TRBD1 (6 bases). Germline CDR1 is MNHEY and CDR2 is SVGEGT. Trimming cost V 6 bases and J 5 bases, with 14 bases left between them. The CDR3 covers 13 residues. The CDR3 DNA sequence: TGTGCCAGCAGCAAACAGGGACCCCACGAGCAGTACTTC. This gives the protein CASSKQGPHEQYF.

The CDR3 bases are TGTGCCAGCAGCTTTCCGCCTACAGGGGTCGGGGCCGATAATTCACCCCTCCACTTT. Translation gives CASSFPPTGVGADNSPLHF. The chain has TRBV5-4 and TRBJ1-6; the match to TRBD1 covers 7 bases. The J segment lost 5 bases and the V segment lost 2 bases, leaving 16 bases of the junction unmatched. Germline loops: CDR1 SGHNT, CDR2 YYREEE (reference sequence). This CDR3 is 19 amino acids long.

The chain combines TRBV4-1 with TRBJ1-1, with 11 positions matching TRBD1. This CDR3 is built from 19 residues. From germline, CDR1 is MGHRA and CDR2 YSYEKL. With V trimmed by 4 bases and J by 3 bases, 16 bases remained unmatched. The CDR3: CASSLRYRDRGLDDTEAFF. The CDR3 DNA sequence: TGCGCCAGCAGCCTCCGATACCGGGACAGGGGGTTGGATGACACTGAAGCTTTCTTT.

The V gene is TRBV5-1, the J gene TRBJ2-1; 7 bases fit TRBD2. The CDR3 length is 16 residues. Per germline, CDR1 SGHRS and CDR2 YFSETQ. Unmatched junction bases numbered 11, after V lost 7 bases and J lost 1 base. CDR3 DNA sequence: TGCGCCAGCGGAGCGGGGCCCACGAGATCCTACAATGAGCAGTTCTTC. Amino acids: CASGAGPTRSYNEQFF.

This clone was picked up a small number of times. The chain has TRBV25-1 and TRBJ1-5; no clear D. Trimming cost V 6 bases and J 3 bases, with 6 bases left between them. This CDR3 has 12 residues. Germline CDR1 and CDR2: MGHDK and SYGVNS. The DNA for the CDR3 is TGTGCCAGCAGGGGCCCCAATCAGCCCCAGCATTTT. This codes for CASRGPNQPQHF. The full variable domain, with the rest looked up from reference TRBV25-1 and TRBJ1-5, is EADIYQTPRYLVIGTGKKITLECSQTMGHDKMYWYQQDPGMELHLIHYSYGVNSTEKGDLSSESTVSRIRTEHFPLTLESARPSHTSQYLCASRGPNQPQHFGDGTRLSIL.

The J gene is TRBJ1-2, the V gene TRBV6-5; 8 bases align to TRBD1. Looked up from germline, CDR1 is MNHEY and CDR2 is SVGAGI. After removal of 2 bases from V and 7 bases from J, the junction contained 6 bases not matched to a gene. CDR3 length equals 14 residues. The CDR3 nucleotides are TGTGCCAGCAGTTACATCGACAGGGGCAGTGGCTACACCTTC. Encoded protein: CASSYIDRGSGYTF.